The 30 T cell receptor beta chains given below trace back to one sample, sequenced in a study of cytomegalovirus exposure and HLA in healthy donors. PCR was performed using 60 Vbeta and 13 Jbeta primers. Some clones are missing from TCRdb's copy, which holds only in-frame ones; the method was immunoSEQ multiplex PCR. The table has approximately 140,000 clones, about 85% seen once. The specimen sequenced was PBMCs. Receptor source: a boy aged 5-17 years in good health and CMV-seronegative.

The rearrangement uses TRBV9 and TRBJ2-3; 12 nucleotides agree with TRBD2. Germline CDR1 SGDLS, CDR2 YYNGEE. The CDR3 has 18 residues. After removal of 7 bases from V and 4 bases from J, the junction contained 16 bases not matched to a gene. CDR3 nucleotides: TGTGCCAGCGGAACCAACCCTTCGACTAGCGGGGGATCAGATACGCAGTATTTT. Amino acid sequence: CASGTNPSTSGGSDTQYF.

As to this clone: A much larger clonotype is one base distant, so this may be a read error. This chain joins TRBV6-4 and TRBJ1-1; weak D call: TRBD1 (5 bases). Germline V gene sequence: CDR1 MRHNA, CDR2 SNTAGT. The CDR3 is made up of 13 amino acids. V lost 3 bases, J lost 1 base, and 6 bases lay in between. The CDR3: CASSEQENTEAFF. As DNA, the CDR3 is TGTGCCAGCAGTGAACAGGAGAACACTGAAGCTTTCTTT.

With regard to this clone: At one end, the junction sequence differs from germline, possibly due to a read error. The chain couples TRBV29-1 to TRBJ2-7; the D gene is possibly TRBD2 (5 bases). Looked up from germline, CDR1 is SQVTM and CDR2 is ANQGSEA. The CDR3 has 18 residues. As DNA, the CDR3 is TGCAGCGTGGAAGTTCCGATTAAGACTATTGGGCTTTCCTACGAGCAGTACTTC. Its protein is CSVEVPIKTIGLSYEQYF.

The chain combines TRBV11-1 with TRBJ2-1; TRBD2 agrees at 9 bases. V was pared by 5 bases and J by 1 base, with 6 bases of the junction left unmatched. The CDR3 runs 16 residues. Germline V gene lookup returns CDR1 SGHAT and CDR2 FQDESV (reference sequence). Here the CDR3 reads CASSALAGASYNEQFF. The CDR3 region has the DNA TGTGCCAGCAGCGCGTTAGCGGGGGCATCCTACAATGAGCAGTTCTTC.

This CDR3 reads CASTRDRPDGYTF. The DNA of the CDR3 is TGTGCCAGCACCAGGGACAGACCCGATGGCTACACCTTC. The gene calls are TRBV6-1 and TRBJ1-2, with TRBD1 matching over 7 bases. Germline values: CDR1 MNHNS, CDR2 SASEGT. CDR3 length equals 13 residues. V trimming: 7 bases; J trimming: 6 bases; junction bases outside the gene matches: 8.

The chain is built from TRBV29-1 and TRBJ2-1; 16 bases match TRBD2. The CDR3 runs to 16 residues. Germline assignment: CDR1 SQVTM and CDR2 ANQGSEA. V lost 3 bases and J lost 4; bases outside the gene matches: 3. CDR3 sequence: CSVEGLAGGIYNEQFF. CDR3 sequence (DNA): TGCAGCGTTGAGGGACTAGCGGGAGGGATATACAATGAGCAGTTCTTC.

The chain carries TRBV27 and TRBJ2-1; 11 bases align to TRBD2. Germline CDR1 MNHEY, CDR2 SMNVEV (reference sequence). The J segment lost 8 bases and the V segment lost 5 bases, leaving 11 bases of the junction unmatched. The CDR3 runs 16 residues. CDR3 coding DNA: TGTGCCAGCAGTACCCCGGCGACTAGCGGGAAGGATGAGCAGTTCTTC. Residues: CASSTPATSGKDEQFF.

This clone was counted once. The V call is TRBV7-2, the J call TRBJ1-2; weak D call: TRBD1 (6 bases). Germline loops: CDR1 SGHTA, CDR2 FQGNSA. The CDR3 contains 13 residues. V was pared by 4 bases and J by 9 bases, with 15 bases between. CDR3 region: CASSSPGQRSYTF. DNA of the CDR3: TGTGCCAGCAGCTCCCCGGGACAAAGAAGCTACACCTTC.

The V gene is TRBV7-8, the J gene TRBJ1-1; 7 bases agree with TRBD1. CDR1 is SGHVS, CDR2 FQNEAQ, per germline. Trimming at V came to 3 bases and at J to 3 bases, leaving 4 bases not matched to a gene. The length of the CDR3 is 14 residues. The CDR3 is CASSFQTGDTEAFF. For the CDR3, the DNA is TGTGCCAGCAGCTTCCAAACAGGGGACACTGAAGCTTTCTTT.

The V and J genes are TRBV5-1 and TRBJ2-5; tentatively, D is TRBD2 (6 bases). The V gene lost 5 bases and the J gene lost 1 base, with 12 bases spanning the gap. The CDR3 is 14 residues long. From germline, CDR1 is SGHRS and CDR2 YFSETQ. The CDR3 sequence: CASRRVSGQETQYF. The CDR3 DNA sequence: TGCGCCAGCAGGAGGGTTAGCGGCCAAGAGACCCAGTACTTC.

The V gene is TRBV15, the J gene TRBJ2-7; D uncertain. The CDR3 is 12 amino acids. CDR1 is LNHNV and CDR2 is YYDKDF in the germline V gene (reference sequence). V shed 1 base and J shed 6 bases, with 7 bases lying between them. This chain's CDR3 is CATSRGNSEQYF. The CDR3 coding sequence is TGTGCCACCAGCAGAGGAAACAGCGAGCAGTACTTC.

This rearrangement joins TRBV7-6 to TRBJ1-6; the D is unclear. V shed 0 bases and J shed 13 bases, with 16 bases lying between them. Germline values: CDR1 SGHVS, CDR2 FNYEAQ. CDR3 length equals 15 residues. The CDR3 protein is CASSLALPGESPLHF. DNA of the CDR3: TGTGCCAGCAGCTTAGCCCTACCCGGGGAGAGTCCCCTCCACTTT.

On this clone: Other DNA sequences in this sample translate to the same CDR3. V gene TRBV7-9 combines with J gene TRBJ2-5; 12 bases line up with TRBD2. The CDR3 spans 15 residues. V was clipped by 1 base and J by 3 bases; unmatched bases: 0. In germline, CDR1 is SEHNR, CDR2 FQNEAQ (reference sequence). Written as DNA, the CDR3 is TGTGCCAGCAGCTTAGGGACTAGCGGGAAAGAGACCCAGTACTTC. This codes for CASSLGTSGKETQYF.

DNA of the CDR3: TGTGCCTGGAGTCCACTAGCGGGAGGCTACGAGCAGTACTTC. Translation: CAWSPLAGGYEQYF. The J gene is TRBJ2-7, the V gene TRBV30, with 12 bases matching TRBD2. J gave up 3 bases and V 2 bases, and 2 bases lay outside the gene matches. This CDR3 is 14 amino acids long. Germline loops: CDR1 GTSNPN, CDR2 SVGIG (reference sequence).

Worth noting for this clone: This specimen includes other DNA sequences encoding the same CDR3. The CDR3 loop is CASSPDRNYGYTF. DNA of the CDR3: TGTGCCAGCTCACCGGACAGGAACTATGGCTACACCTTC. The V and J genes are TRBV18 and TRBJ1-2; 7 nucleotides match TRBD1. This CDR3 contains 13 residues. V was clipped by 3 bases and J by 2 bases; unmatched bases: 0. The V gene's germline CDR1 is KGHSH and CDR2 LQKENI.

The V gene is TRBV2, the J gene TRBJ2-1; TRBD2 might be the D (6 bases). The germline CDR1 and CDR2 sequences are SNHLY and FYNNEI. CDR3 length: 13 residues. Trimming shortened V by 4 bases and J by 7 bases, and 11 bases separated the two germline ends. CDR3 protein: CASSVSGRNEQFF. CDR3 nucleotide sequence: TGTGCCAGCAGTGTGTCCGGGAGAAATGAGCAGTTCTTC.

This clone was recorded once. Written as DNA, the CDR3 is TGTGCCAGCAGTCCCCCGGGACAGGGTTTGTGCGAGCAGTACTTC. This codes for CASSPPGQGLCEQYF. This chain joins TRBV27 and TRBJ2-7; TRBD1 matches at 9 bases. The length of the CDR3 is 15 residues. Germline-derived CDR1 and CDR2 are MNHEY and SMNVEV (reference sequence). V lost 5 bases to trimming and J lost 6 bases; unmatched junction nucleotides: 11.

The chain links TRBV4-1 to TRBJ2-2; 11 bases are a match to TRBD1. V dropped 6 bases and J dropped 7; count of bases not matched to a gene: 4. The CDR3 length is 14 residues. Germline V gene sequence: CDR1 MGHRA, CDR2 YSYEKL. This CDR3 is CASRGTGGIGELFF. The CDR3 DNA reads as TGCGCCAGCAGAGGGACAGGGGGAATCGGGGAGCTGTTTTTT.

This chain joins TRBV11-2 and TRBJ2-7; 8 bases are shared with TRBD2. The V segment lost 5 bases and the J segment 7 bases; nucleotides outside the gene matches: 10. The CDR3 totals 14 residues. From germline, CDR1 is SGHAT and CDR2 FQNNGV. CDR3 DNA: TGTGCCAGCAGCGGCCCGGGGGTAGCGGGAGAGCAGTACTTC. It specifies CASSGPGVAGEQYF.

The V gene is TRBV28, the J gene TRBJ1-1, with TRBD1 as a possible D gene (5 bases). Germline assignment: CDR1 MDHEN and CDR2 SYDVKM. Trimming shortened V by 8 bases and J by 3 bases, and 13 bases separated the two germline ends. The CDR3 is made up of 13 amino acids. This CDR3 is CASSMGRDTEAFF. The DNA for the CDR3 is TGTGCCAGCTCGATGGGCAGGGACACTGAAGCTTTCTTT.

This sequence joins TRBV14 and TRBJ1-6; perhaps TRBD1 as D (5 bases). Germline CDR1 is SGHDN and CDR2 is FVKESK. The CDR3 consists of 15 residues. V dropped 0 bases and J dropped 10 bases, with 13 bases sitting between them. Here the CDR3 reads CASSQDPAGLSPLHF. CDR3 sequence (DNA): TGTGCCAGCAGCCAAGATCCGGCAGGGCTATCACCCCTCCACTTT.

The J gene is TRBJ2-5, the V gene TRBV5-8, with D possibly being TRBD1 (5 bases). V was shortened by 4 bases and J by 1 base, with 8 bases between the two germline ends. This CDR3 has 13 residues. Looked up from germline, CDR1 is SGHTS and CDR2 is YDEGEE. CDR3 amino acids: CASSRTSQETQYF. Written as DNA, the CDR3 is TGTGCCAGCAGCCGGACAAGCCAAGAGACCCAGTACTTC.

The chain joins TRBV7-3 to TRBJ1-1, with 7 bases identical to TRBD1. The V segment lost 5 bases and the J segment 6 bases; nucleotides outside the gene matches: 9. This CDR3 region has 14 residues. Germline assignment: CDR1 SGHTA and CDR2 FQGTGA. DNA for the CDR3: TGTGCCAGCAGCCCCGGAGACAGGGTGCCTGAAGCTTTCTTT. This gives the protein CASSPGDRVPEAFF. The complete variable domain, with remaining parts taken from reference TRBV7-3 and TRBJ1-1, reads GAGVSQTPSNKVTEKGKYVELRCDPISGHTALYWYRQSLGQGPEFLIYFQGTGAADDSGLPNDRFFAVRPEGSVSTLKIQRTERGDSAVYLCASSPGDRVPEAFFGQGTRLTVV.

The J gene is TRBJ2-2, the V gene TRBV7-2; D might be TRBD1 (6 bases). The germline V gene has CDR1 SGHTA and CDR2 FQGNSA. This CDR3 region has 15 residues. V was cut by 3 bases and J by 1 base, with 9 bases left in between. The CDR3 is CASSFGGWNTGELFF. CDR3 bases: TGTGCCAGCAGCTTTGGGGGCTGGAACACCGGGGAGCTGTTTTTT.

This clone was observed once. The chain has TRBV7-2 and TRBJ2-7; tentatively, D is TRBD1 (6 bases). Trimming cost V 0 bases and J 3 bases, with 12 bases left between them. The CDR3 spans 15 residues. Germline V CDR1 and CDR2: SGHTA, FQGNSA. In nucleotides, the CDR3 is TGTGCCAGCAGCTTAGCCCCAGGGGCGTTCTACGAGCAGTACTTC. It codes for CASSLAPGAFYEQYF.

J is TRBJ1-1 and V is TRBV7-9; D is ambiguous. Germline values: CDR1 SEHNR, CDR2 FQNEAQ (reference sequence). CDR3 length: 12 residues. V lost 1 base and J lost 6, with 6 bases in between. CDR3 region: CASSLVLAEAFF. CDR3 nucleotides: TGTGCCAGCAGCTTAGTTCTTGCTGAAGCTTTCTTT.

The CDR3 is CASSWRIPYNEQFF. DNA for the CDR3: TGTGCCAGCAGCTGGAGGATTCCCTACAATGAGCAGTTCTTC. V is TRBV7-8 and J is TRBJ2-1; the D gene is possibly TRBD2 (5 bases). V was clipped by 4 bases and J by 2 bases, with 9 bases between them. This CDR3 is 14 amino acids long. Germline CDR1 is SGHVS and CDR2 is FQNEAQ.

This clone has just one count. The V call is TRBV5-4, the J call TRBJ1-1; the match to TRBD1 covers 8 bases. Germline-derived CDR1 and CDR2 are SGHNT and YYREEE (reference sequence). The CDR3 contains 14 residues. V lost 5 bases to trimming and J lost 5 bases; unmatched junction nucleotides: 8. The chain's CDR3 is CASRPTGGLTEAFF. Written as DNA, the CDR3 is TGTGCCAGCAGACCTACAGGGGGATTGACTGAAGCTTTCTTT.

The chain employs TRBV7-9 and TRBJ2-7; TRBD1 might be the D (6 bases). Germline CDR1 reads SEHNR; CDR2 reads FQNEAQ (reference sequence). The CDR3 length is 15 residues. The V gene lost 5 bases and the J gene lost 5 bases, with 19 bases spanning the gap. The CDR3 protein is CASSPPTGRGNEQYF. For the CDR3, the DNA is TGTGCCAGCAGCCCGCCGACGGGCAGGGGAAACGAGCAGTACTTC. The whole variable domain, filled in from reference TRBV7-9 and TRBJ2-7, reads DTGVSQNPRHKITKRGQNVTFRCDPISEHNRLYWYRQTLGQGPEFLTYFQNEAQLEKSRLLSDRFSAERPKGSFSTLEIQRTEQGDSAMYLCASSPPTGRGNEQYFGPGTRLTVT.

The V call is TRBV19, the J call TRBJ1-2, with TRBD1 matching over 8 bases. CDR1 and CDR2 from the germline V gene are LNHDA and SQIVND (reference sequence). CDR3 length: 11 amino acids. V was pared by 6 bases and J by 8 bases, with 2 bases of the junction left unmatched. The CDR3, as DNA: TGTGCCAGTAGGGACAGGGTCGGCTACACCTTC. It codes for CASRDRVGYTF. The variable domain in full, completed from reference TRBV19 and TRBJ1-2, reads DGGITQSPKYLFRKEGQNVTLSCEQNLNHDAMYWYRQDPGQGLRLIYYSQIVNDFQKGDIAEGYSVSREKKESFPLTVTSAQKNPTAFYLCASRDRVGYTFGSGTRLTVV.